This T cell receptor beta chain appears in the sequencing data of a study of shared clonotypes between healthy human individuals. Clones were sequenced by immunoSEQ multiplex PCR, and TCRdb holds only the in-frame ones, with some missing. This table has about 680,000 clones, about 92% appearing once. Naive CD8 cells lacked CD45RO, underwent positive selection for CCR7 and left out terminally differentiated effector memory CD45RA+ cells. With regard to this clone: Other DNA sequences of this sample code for an identical CDR3.

CDR3 length: 15 residues. The V segment lost 5 bases and the J segment 0 bases; nucleotides outside the gene matches: 4. The germline V gene encodes CDR1 SEHNR and CDR2 FQNEAQ (reference sequence). The chain recombines TRBV7-9 with TRBJ2-7; TRBD2 matches at 10 bases. Sequencing was carried out using naive CD8+ T cells sorted from blood. The receptor was isolated from a man aged 25 to 40 in good health. The CDR3 loop reads CASSPPSGSSYEQYF. The CDR3 DNA sequence: TGTGCCAGCAGCCCTCCTAGCGGGAGCTCCTACGAGCAGTACTTC.